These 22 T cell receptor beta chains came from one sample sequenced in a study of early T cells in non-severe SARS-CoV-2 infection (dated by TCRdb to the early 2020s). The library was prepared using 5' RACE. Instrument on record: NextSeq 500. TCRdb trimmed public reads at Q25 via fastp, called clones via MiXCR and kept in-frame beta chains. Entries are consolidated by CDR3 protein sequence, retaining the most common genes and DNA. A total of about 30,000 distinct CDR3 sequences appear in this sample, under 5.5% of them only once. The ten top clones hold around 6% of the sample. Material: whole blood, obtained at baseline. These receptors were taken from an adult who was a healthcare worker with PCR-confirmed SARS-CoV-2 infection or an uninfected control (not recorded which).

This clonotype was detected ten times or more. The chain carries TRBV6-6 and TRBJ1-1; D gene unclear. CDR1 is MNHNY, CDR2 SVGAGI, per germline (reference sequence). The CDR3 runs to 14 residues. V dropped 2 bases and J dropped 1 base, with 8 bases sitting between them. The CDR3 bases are TGTGCCAGCAGTTACGTCACCAAGAACACTGAAGCTTTCTTT. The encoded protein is CASSYVTKNTEAFF.

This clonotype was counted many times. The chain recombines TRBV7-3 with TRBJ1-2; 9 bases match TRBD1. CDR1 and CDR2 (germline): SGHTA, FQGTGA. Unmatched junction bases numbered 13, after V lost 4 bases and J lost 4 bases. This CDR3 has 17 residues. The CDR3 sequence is CASSSHTRTGEGYGYTF. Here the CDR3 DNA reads TGTGCCAGCAGCTCCCATACACGGACAGGGGAGGGCTATGGCTACACCTTC.

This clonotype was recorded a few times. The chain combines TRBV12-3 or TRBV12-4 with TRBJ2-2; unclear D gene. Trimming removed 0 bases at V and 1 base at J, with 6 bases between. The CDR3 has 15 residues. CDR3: CASSLAMGNTGELFF. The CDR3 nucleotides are TGTGCCAGCAGTTTAGCGATGGGGAACACCGGGGAGCTGTTTTTT.

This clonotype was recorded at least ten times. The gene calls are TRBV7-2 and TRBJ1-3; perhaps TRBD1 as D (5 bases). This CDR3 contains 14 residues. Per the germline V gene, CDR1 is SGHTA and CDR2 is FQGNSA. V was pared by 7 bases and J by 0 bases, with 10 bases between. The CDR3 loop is CASTGDPSGNTIYF. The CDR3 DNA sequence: TGTGCCAGCACCGGGGACCCCTCTGGAAACACCATATATTTT.

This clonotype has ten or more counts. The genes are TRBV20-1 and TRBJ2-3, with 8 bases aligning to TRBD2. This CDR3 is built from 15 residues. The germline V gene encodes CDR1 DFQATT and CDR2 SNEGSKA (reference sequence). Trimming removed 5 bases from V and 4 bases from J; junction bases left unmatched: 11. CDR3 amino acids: CSAPGGTSGSDTQYF. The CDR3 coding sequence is TGCAGTGCTCCAGGCGGGACTAGTGGATCAGATACGCAGTATTTT.

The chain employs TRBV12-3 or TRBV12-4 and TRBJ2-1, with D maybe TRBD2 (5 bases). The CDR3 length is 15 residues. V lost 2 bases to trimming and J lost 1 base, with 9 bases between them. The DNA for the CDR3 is TGTGCCAGCAGTTTAACCAGCGGATCCTACAATGAGCAGTTCTTC. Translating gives CASSLTSGSYNEQFF.

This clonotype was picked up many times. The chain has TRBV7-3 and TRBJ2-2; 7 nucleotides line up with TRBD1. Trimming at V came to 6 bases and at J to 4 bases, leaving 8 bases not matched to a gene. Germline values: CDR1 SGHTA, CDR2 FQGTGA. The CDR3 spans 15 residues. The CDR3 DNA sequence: TGTGCCAGCAGGAAGGCCCCAGGGGGCACCGGGGAGCTGTTTTTT. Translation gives CASRKAPGGTGELFF.

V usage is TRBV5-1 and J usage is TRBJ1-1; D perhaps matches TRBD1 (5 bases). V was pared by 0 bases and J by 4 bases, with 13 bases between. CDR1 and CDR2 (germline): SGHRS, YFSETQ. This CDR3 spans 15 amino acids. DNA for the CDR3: TGCGCCAGCAGCTTGGAGGTATCAGGGACCACTGAAGCTTTCTTT. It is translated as CASSLEVSGTTEAFF.

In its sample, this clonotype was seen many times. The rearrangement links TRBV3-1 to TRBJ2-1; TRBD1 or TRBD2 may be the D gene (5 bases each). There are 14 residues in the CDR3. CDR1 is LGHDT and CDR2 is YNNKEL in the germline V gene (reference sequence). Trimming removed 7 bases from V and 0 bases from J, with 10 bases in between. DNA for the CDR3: TGTGCCAGCAAGGGGAGTAGCTCCTACAATGAGCAGTTCTTC. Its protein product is CASKGSSSYNEQFF.

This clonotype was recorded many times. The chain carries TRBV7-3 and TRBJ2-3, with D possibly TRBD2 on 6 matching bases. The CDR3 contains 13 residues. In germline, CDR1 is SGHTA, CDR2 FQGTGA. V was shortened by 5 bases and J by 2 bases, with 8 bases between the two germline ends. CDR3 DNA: TGTGCCAGCAGCCGGGACTCCACAGATACGCAGTATTTT. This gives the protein CASSRDSTDTQYF.

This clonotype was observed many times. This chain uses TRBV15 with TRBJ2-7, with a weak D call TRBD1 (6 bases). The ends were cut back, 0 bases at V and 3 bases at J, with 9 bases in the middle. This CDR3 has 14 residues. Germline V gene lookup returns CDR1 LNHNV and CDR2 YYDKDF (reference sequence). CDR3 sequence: CATSRDTGIYEQYF. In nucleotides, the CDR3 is TGTGCCACCAGCAGAGATACAGGGATCTACGAGCAGTACTTC.

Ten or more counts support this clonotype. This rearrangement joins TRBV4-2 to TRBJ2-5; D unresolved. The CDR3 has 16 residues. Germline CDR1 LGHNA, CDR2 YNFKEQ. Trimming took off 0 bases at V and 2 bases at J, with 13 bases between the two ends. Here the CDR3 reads CASSQDLAQPQETQYF. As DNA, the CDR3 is TGTGCCAGCAGCCAAGATTTAGCCCAGCCTCAAGAGACCCAGTACTTC.

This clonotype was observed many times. The CDR3 protein is CASSLAGGPGTGELFF. CDR3 DNA sequence: TGTGCCAGCAGTTTGGCGGGAGGGCCAGGCACCGGGGAGCTGTTTTTT. The chain joins TRBV7-3 to TRBJ2-2; 9 bases fit TRBD2. This CDR3 region has 16 residues. From germline, CDR1 is SGHTA and CDR2 FQGTGA. V shed 6 bases, J shed 4 bases, and the junction held 9 bases outside the gene matches.

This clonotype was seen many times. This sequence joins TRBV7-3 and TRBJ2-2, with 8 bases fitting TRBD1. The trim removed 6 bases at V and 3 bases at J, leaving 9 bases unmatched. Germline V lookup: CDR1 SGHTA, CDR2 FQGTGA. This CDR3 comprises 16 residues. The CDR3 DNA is TGTGCCAGCAGAGGAAAGACAGGGGATGACACCGGGGAGCTGTTTTTT. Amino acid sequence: CASRGKTGDDTGELFF.

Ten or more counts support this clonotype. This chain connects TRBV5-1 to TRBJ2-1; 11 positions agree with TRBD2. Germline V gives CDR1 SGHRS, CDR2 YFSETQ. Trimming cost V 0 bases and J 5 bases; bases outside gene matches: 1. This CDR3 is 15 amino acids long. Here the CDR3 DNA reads TGCGCCAGCAGCTTGGGACTAGCGGGACACAATGAGCAGTTCTTC. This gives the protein CASSLGLAGHNEQFF.

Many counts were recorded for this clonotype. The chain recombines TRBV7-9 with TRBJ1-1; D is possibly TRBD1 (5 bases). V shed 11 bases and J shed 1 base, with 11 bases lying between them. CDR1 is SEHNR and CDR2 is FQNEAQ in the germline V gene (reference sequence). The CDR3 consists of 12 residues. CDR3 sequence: CAGSQGNTEAFF. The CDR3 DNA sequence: TGTGCCGGATCCCAGGGGAACACTGAAGCTTTCTTT.

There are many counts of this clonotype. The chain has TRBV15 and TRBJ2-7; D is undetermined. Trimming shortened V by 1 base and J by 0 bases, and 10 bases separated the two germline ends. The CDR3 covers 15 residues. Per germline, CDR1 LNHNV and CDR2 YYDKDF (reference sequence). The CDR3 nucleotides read TGTGCCACCAGCAGAGGAGGAGAGAGCTCCTACGAGCAGTACTTC. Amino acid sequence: CATSRGGESSYEQYF.

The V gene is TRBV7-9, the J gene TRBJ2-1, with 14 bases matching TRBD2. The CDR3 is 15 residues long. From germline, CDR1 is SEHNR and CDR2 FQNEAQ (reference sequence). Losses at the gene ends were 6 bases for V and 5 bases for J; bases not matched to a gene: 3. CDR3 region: CASRRGLAGDNEQFF. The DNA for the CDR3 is TGTGCCAGCAGGAGGGGACTAGCGGGGGACAATGAGCAGTTCTTC.

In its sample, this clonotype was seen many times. The CDR3 region is CASSSQGRQPQHF. CDR3 DNA sequence: TGTGCCAGCAGCAGTCAGGGGAGACAGCCCCAGCATTTT. The chain carries TRBV7-2 and TRBJ1-5, with D tentatively TRBD1 (6 bases). Germline V gene data show CDR1 as SGHTA and CDR2 as FQGNSA. The CDR3 runs 13 residues. The V end was cut by 5 bases, the J end by 7 bases, with 12 bases between.

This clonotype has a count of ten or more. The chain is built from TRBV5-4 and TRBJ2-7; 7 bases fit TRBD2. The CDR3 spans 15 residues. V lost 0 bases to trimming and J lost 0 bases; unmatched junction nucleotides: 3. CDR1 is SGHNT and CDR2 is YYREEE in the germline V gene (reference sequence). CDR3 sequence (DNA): TGTGCCAGCAGCTTGGAAGCGGGGAGCTCCTACGAGCAGTACTTC. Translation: CASSLEAGSSYEQYF.

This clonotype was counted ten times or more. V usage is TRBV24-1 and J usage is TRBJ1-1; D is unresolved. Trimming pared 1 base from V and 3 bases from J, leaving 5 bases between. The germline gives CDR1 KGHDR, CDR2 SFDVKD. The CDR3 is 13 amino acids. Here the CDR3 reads CATSDFKDTEAFF. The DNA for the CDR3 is TGTGCCACCAGTGATTTTAAGGACACTGAAGCTTTCTTT.

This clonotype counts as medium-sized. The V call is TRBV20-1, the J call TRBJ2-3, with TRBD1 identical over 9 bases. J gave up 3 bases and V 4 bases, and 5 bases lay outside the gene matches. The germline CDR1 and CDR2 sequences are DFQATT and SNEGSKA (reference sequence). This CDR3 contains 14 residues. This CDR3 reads CSAISGTGTDTQYF. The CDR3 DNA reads TGCAGTGCTATCTCCGGGACAGGGACAGATACGCAGTATTTT.